A selection of T cell receptor beta chains follows, all from one sample in a study of shared clonotypes between healthy human individuals. Only in-frame clones appear in the TCRdb table, and some are missing; sequencing was by immunoSEQ multiplex PCR. The data contain 1.4 million or so clones, about 98.5% of them singletons. The sequenced sample consisted of naive CD4+ T cells sorted from blood. The source is a man aged 25-45 years in good health. The CDR3 runs from the conserved cysteine through the conserved F or W.

J gene | V gene | CDR3 protein
TRBJ1-1 | TRBV30 | CAWSRGLGTEAFF
TRBJ1-1 | TRBV19 | CASSMRGGLTEAFF
TRBJ1-1 | TRBV4-3 | CASSQLTGTEAFF
TRBJ2-5 | TRBV30 | CAWGTGGAETQYF
TRBJ2-7 | TRBV27 | CASSTLVDEQYF
TRBJ1-4 | TRBV25-1 | CASSEGAWLYEKLFF
TRBJ1-2 | TRBV28 | CASITGRNYGYTF
TRBJ2-2 | TRBV10-3 | CAISGRVNANTGELFF
TRBJ2-2 | TRBV7-9 | CASSATSGSPGELFF
TRBJ2-1 | TRBV6-6 | CASSYGRINEQFF
TRBJ2-1 | TRBV5-1 | CASSGGFGHEQFF
TRBJ2-2 | TRBV25-1 | CASSEFGVFSGDTGELFF
TRBJ1-5 | TRBV19 | CASSGTGGNQPQHF
TRBJ2-7 | TRBV2 | CASSPGRASF
TRBJ1-1 | TRBV19 | CASSPRIWAEAFF
TRBJ2-2 | TRBV28 | CASRAETMRDTGELFF
TRBJ2-1 | TRBV9 | CASGRRPYSDEQFF
TRBJ1-4 | TRBV20-1 | CSASGEKLFF
TRBJ1-1 | TRBV9 | CASSGTGTQNTEAFF
TRBJ2-3 | TRBV6-5 | CASSYTGLSLGTQYF
TRBJ1-4 | TRBV2 | CASMTGGLGEKLFF
TRBJ1-2 | TRBV14 | CASSRSGSPGGYTF
TRBJ2-1 | TRBV6-1 | CASSEIRGDHNEQFF
TRBJ2-7 | TRBV7-8 | CASSWGLAGRSYEQYF
TRBJ1-5 | TRBV2 | CASSELWGAGNQPQHF
TRBJ2-3 | TRBV6-1 | CASSGRQVGTDTQYF
TRBJ2-3 | TRBV7-8 | CASTRDSATDTQYF
TRBJ2-3 | TRBV5-4 | CASRDYSGSAEIIATNTQYF
TRBJ2-7 | TRBV7-9 | CASSPSGRGYEQYF
TRBJ2-5 | TRBV5-4 | CASSPRVAGRGETQYF
TRBJ2-3 | TRBV29-1 | CSFLDPTDTQYF
TRBJ2-7 | TRBV5-1 | CASSLALTRTHSYEQYF
TRBJ2-3 | TRBV15 | CATSVGQGADTQYF
TRBJ2-7 | TRBV2 | CASSETRGGYEQYF
TRBJ2-5 | TRBV28 | CASSLAGRETQYF
TRBJ2-3 | TRBV18 | CASSPPWGSGRGSSRTDTQYF
TRBJ2-1 | TRBV9 | CASSAWTVRSNEQFF
TRBJ2-1 | TRBV4-3 | CASSQEGLPNNEQFF
TRBJ1-2 | TRBV28 | CAAGPGDRANYGYTF
TRBJ2-5 | TRBV5-4 | CASSLVSAVRETQYF
TRBJ2-1 | TRBV20-1 | CSARSHEQFF
TRBJ2-1 | TRBV10-1 | CASSESSGRAVDEQFF
TRBJ1-1 | TRBV5-1 | CASSLGTAPQGNTEAFF
TRBJ1-1 | TRBV5-1 | CASSLVFTPGTEAFF
TRBJ2-1 | TRBV4-1 | CASSYTWTSGSVSYNEQFF
TRBJ2-1 | TRBV27 | CASSAVKHRGSYNEQFF
TRBJ2-1 | TRBV5-1 | CASSSTGGGWSSYNEQFF
TRBJ2-5 | TRBV11-2 | CASRDTRLAAQETQYF